This entry describes one T cell receptor beta chain. Assay used: immunoSEQ multiplex PCR; TCRdb lists only in-frame clones, some missing. Found here are 70,000 to 90,000 clones, around nine tenths of them singletons; the top ten hold approximately 2.5%. V shed 6 bases and J shed 3 bases, with 14 bases lying between them. The CDR3 has 15 residues. Per the germline V gene, CDR1 is SGHVT and CDR2 is SQSDAQ. The entry originates in a study of T cell responses to AZD1222 COVID-19 vaccine. About the study: Analysis merged second doses at about 4 or about 12 weeks.

The chain joins TRBV7-4 to TRBJ1-4; no clear D gene. The sequences come from peripheral blood, collected on day 0 of AZD1222 vaccination. The sequence came from an adult in good health. CDR3 coding DNA: TGTGCCAGCAGTCAAGTCTTACGGGCTAATGAAAAACTGTTTTTT. Its protein is CASSQVLRANEKLFF. The whole variable domain, remainder taken from reference TRBV7-4 and TRBJ1-4, is GAGVSQSPRYKVAKRGRDVALRCDSISGHVTLYWYRQTLGQGSEVLTYSQSDAQRDKSGRPSGRFSAERPERSVSTLKIQRTEQGDSAVYLCASSQVLRANEKLFFGSGTQLSVL.